The rows below give T cell receptor beta chains drawn from one sample of a study of blood T cell repertoires in COVID-19. Only in-frame clones appear in the TCRdb table, and some are missing; sequencing was by immunoSEQ multiplex PCR. Of more than 50,000 clones listed, more than 85% are singletons. The sample consisted of peripheral blood. These receptors all come from a human donor in a cohort sampled during active COVID-19. Both conserved end residues are part of each CDR3. The D gene is left open where the match is weak. Part of the rows lack a size; the others show once, few, many or a class for expanded clones.

NA	TRBV5-4	TRBJ2-1	NA	TGTGCCAGCAGCTTGGATAGGGAGGATGAGCAGTTCTTC	CASSLDREDEQFF
NA	TRBV28	TRBJ2-7	NA	TGTGCCAGCAGCCTAACCTTAAAGCAGTACTTC	CASSLTLKQYF
NA	TRBV6-2/TRBV6-3	TRBJ1-1	TRBD1	TGTGCCAGCAGTTACTCGACAGGGAGCGTTCTCATGAACACTGAAGCTTTCTTT	CASSYSTGSVLMNTEAFF
NA	TRBV5-6	TRBJ1-1	NA	TGTGCCAGCAGCTTGCAGGTAACTGAAGCTTTCTTT	CASSLQVTEAFF
NA	TRBV3-1/TRBV3-2	TRBJ2-1	TRBD2	TGTGCCAGCAGCCCGGGAGGGGGAGATCGGGGGAGGAACCACAATGAGCAGTTCTTC	CASSPGGGDRGRNHNEQFF
NA	TRBV18	TRBJ2-5	TRBD1	TGTGCCAGCTCACTCCGGGACAGGGAAGAGACCCAGTACTTC	CASSLRDREETQYF
NA	TRBV6-5	TRBJ1-1	NA	TGTGCCAGCAGTTACACGGGTGGTGGCACTGAAGCTTTCTTT	CASSYTGGGTEAFF
NA	TRBV6-2/TRBV6-3	TRBJ2-3	TRBD2	TGTGCCAGCAGTCGCCACCCAGAGGCTAGCGGGAGCACAGATACGCAGTATTTT	CASSRHPEASGSTDTQYF
NA	TRBV13	TRBJ1-2	TRBD1	TGTGCCAGCAGTCTTTCTGGACAGGGCATGAGGGGCTACACCTTC	CASSLSGQGMRGYTF
NA	TRBV30	TRBJ1-3	NA	TGTGCCTGGAGTGTACTCAAGCAGGGAAGGGGTTTTTCTGGAAACACCATATATTTT	CAWSVLKQGRGFSGNTIYF
NA	TRBV15	TRBJ2-1	NA	TGTGCCACCAGAGGGACCCAGGGGTACAATGAGCAGTTCTTC	CATRGTQGYNEQFF
NA	TRBV19	TRBJ2-3	TRBD1	TGTGCCAGTAGTATACAGGGGGTCGTATCTTCCGATACGCAGTATTTT	CASSIQGVVSSDTQYF
medium-sized	TRBV7-8	TRBJ1-2	NA	TGTGCCAGCAGCTCCCCATTGGAAGGGGATACGAATGGCTACACCTTC	CASSSPLEGDTNGYTF
NA	TRBV11-2	TRBJ1-4	TRBD1	TGTGCCAGCAGCTCCCCAGTTAGGACAGGGGGATTCAGGGAAAAACTGTTTTTT	CASSSPVRTGGFREKLFF
NA	TRBV30	TRBJ1-5	NA	TGTGCCTGGAGTGTAGAGTGGCTGGGAGGGGGCAATCAGCCCCAGCATTTT	CAWSVEWLGGGNQPQHF
NA	TRBV10-2	TRBJ1-3	NA	TGCGCCAGCAGTGAGCAGGGACACAAAAACACCATATATTTT	CASSEQGHKNTIYF
NA	TRBV11-2	TRBJ1-2	NA	TGTGCCAGCAGCAGACTAAACAGGGATTCCTATGGCTACACCTTC	CASSRLNRDSYGYTF
once	TRBV7-2	TRBJ2-5	NA	TGTGCCAGCAGCTCGTCAGGGTTGGAGACCCAGTACTTC	CASSSSGLETQYF
NA	TRBV27	TRBJ2-7	NA	TGTGCCACCCACTCCGACAGCTACTCCTACGAGCAGTACTTC	CATHSDSYSYEQYF
NA	TRBV5-1	TRBJ2-1	NA	TGCGCCAGCAGCCCGGGACTGCCCAATGAGCAGTTCTTC	CASSPGLPNEQFF
NA	TRBV19	TRBJ2-3	NA	TGTGCCAGTAGTATCCGGGGGGCGATAGATACGCAGTATTTT	CASSIRGAIDTQYF
few	TRBV5-1	TRBJ1-4	NA	TGCGCCAGCAGTTACGATGGGCCTCGCGAAAAACTGTTTTTT	CASSYDGPREKLFF
NA	TRBV4-1	TRBJ2-1	NA	TGCGCCAGCAGGCCAACAGGACACAATGAGCAGTTCTTC	CASRPTGHNEQFF
NA	TRBV2	TRBJ1-5	NA	TGTGCCAGCAGTCCCTGGGGGGTCGAGCAGCCCCAGCATTTT	CASSPWGVEQPQHF
NA	TRBV20-1	TRBJ2-3	NA	TGCAGTGCTGTAGCAGATACGCAGTATTTT	CSAVADTQYF
once	TRBV9	TRBJ1-1	NA	TGTGCCAGCAGCGTAGAGAGGAGGACTGAAGCTTTCTTT	CASSVERRTEAFF
NA	TRBV4-3	TRBJ2-1	TRBD2	TGCGCCAGCAGCCAAGATCCCAGGCTAGCGGGCGCTGAGCAGTTCTTC	CASSQDPRLAGAEQFF
NA	TRBV7-4	TRBJ2-1	TRBD2	TGTGCCAGCAGCTCAAGCGGGGGGGCCGTTAATGAGCAGTTCTTC	CASSSSGGAVNEQFF
NA	TRBV4-2	TRBJ2-1	TRBD2	TGTGCCAGCAGCCAAGATGTGGTGACGGGGACTATAGGTGATGAGCAGTTCTTC	CASSQDVVTGTIGDEQFF
NA	TRBV19	TRBJ2-3	NA	TGTGCCAGTAGTAAGACCTTCGGGGGTGGGACAGATACGCAGTATTTT	CASSKTFGGGTDTQYF
NA	TRBV5-7	TRBJ1-2	TRBD1	TGTGCCAGCAGCTCCGGGACAGGGTCCTATGGCTACACCTTC	CASSSGTGSYGYTF
NA	TRBV19	TRBJ1-1	NA	TGTGCCAGTGACTTGCCGAACACTGAAGCTTTCTTT	CASDLPNTEAFF
NA	TRBV16	TRBJ1-2	NA	TGTGCCAGCAGCCAATCCGAGGTCGGCTACACCTTC	CASSQSEVGYTF
NA	TRBV14	TRBJ1-1	NA	TGTGCCAGCAGCCGCGACAGGAACACTGAAGCTTTCTTT	CASSRDRNTEAFF
NA	TRBV4-1	TRBJ1-1	NA	TGCGCCAGCAGCCAGCAGATTAAAACAGGTGCCCAAACTGAAGCTTTCTTT	CASSQQIKTGAQTEAFF
NA	TRBV13	TRBJ1-5	TRBD1	TGTGCCAGCAGCGGCAGGGGGCAGCCCCAGCATTTT	CASSGRGQPQHF
NA	TRBV20-1	TRBJ2-7	TRBD1	TGCAGTGCTAGTTCAGGACAGGGCACCTACGAGCAGTACTTC	CSASSGQGTYEQYF
NA	TRBV5-5	TRBJ1-2	NA	TGTGCCAGCAGCTTGGCCGGGGGGAGTTTGAGTGGCTACACCTTC	CASSLAGGSLSGYTF
NA	TRBV9	TRBJ2-3	TRBD2	TGTGCCAGCAGCGCCCGACTAGCGGGGGGCACAGATACGCAGTATTTT	CASSARLAGGTDTQYF
NA	TRBV19	TRBJ1-1	NA	TGTGCCAGTATCACAGGGAATAGCACTGAAGCTTTCTTT	CASITGNSTEAFF
NA	TRBV7-2	TRBJ2-5	NA	TGTGCCAGCAGCTTATGGGTCCCTCAGGGTGAGACCCAGTACTTC	CASSLWVPQGETQYF
NA	TRBV18	TRBJ1-2	TRBD1	TGTGCCAGCTCACCGAGGTCGGACAGGGGTAACGGCTACACCTTC	CASSPRSDRGNGYTF
NA	TRBV6-2/TRBV6-3	TRBJ2-3	TRBD2	TGTGCCAGCAGTTACGATGCGGGGGTTCAAGATACGCAGTATTTT	CASSYDAGVQDTQYF
NA	TRBV25-1	TRBJ1-1	NA	TGTGCCACCCAACGTCCGGGTTTTGACACTGAAGCTTTCTTT	CATQRPGFDTEAFF
NA	TRBV10-3	TRBJ1-1	NA	TGTGCCATCAGTCGAGAAACAGAGAACACTGAAGCTTTCTTT	CAISRETENTEAFF
NA	TRBV18	TRBJ2-1	NA	TGTGCCAGCTCACCCCCTAGTAACAATGAGCAGTTCTTC	CASSPPSNNEQFF
once	TRBV28	TRBJ2-3	NA	TGTGCCAGCAGTCGACTTCAGGATACGCAGTATTTT	CASSRLQDTQYF
NA	TRBV18	TRBJ1-4	NA	TGTGCCAGCTCACCTGAGAAGGAGACTAATGAAAAACTGTTTTTT	CASSPEKETNEKLFF
NA	TRBV4-3	TRBJ1-2	NA	TGCGCCAGCAGCCAAGACAGGGATTCGGGCTACACCTTC	CASSQDRDSGYTF
NA	TRBV19	TRBJ2-1	NA	TGTGCCAGTAGTATAAGAAGGGGAAACAGGGTGCATGGAAATGAGCAGTTCTTC	CASSIRRGNRVHGNEQFF
NA	TRBV18	TRBJ2-1	TRBD2	TGTGCCAGCTCACCAACCGGGACTAGCGGTCTAAACAATGAGCAGTTCTTC	CASSPTGTSGLNNEQFF
NA	TRBV29-1	TRBJ1-4	TRBD1	TGCAGCGTTTTTGGACAGGGGGAGGTTGGAAAACTGTTTTTT	CSVFGQGEVGKLFF
NA	TRBV5-6	TRBJ2-3	NA	TGTGCCAGCAGCTCCTGGAGGTCCTACATCCTTACCGATACGCAGTATTTT	CASSSWRSYILTDTQYF
NA	TRBV15	TRBJ2-7	NA	TGTGCCACCAGCAGGACCGGGAACCCCTACGAGCAGTACTTC	CATSRTGNPYEQYF
NA	TRBV18	TRBJ2-7	NA	TGTGCCAGCTCACTACTAGGACCGTACGAGCAGTACTTC	CASSLLGPYEQYF
NA	TRBV19	TRBJ2-5	TRBD1	TGTGCCAGTAGTATGTCGGGACAGGGGATAGGGACCCAGTACTTC	CASSMSGQGIGTQYF